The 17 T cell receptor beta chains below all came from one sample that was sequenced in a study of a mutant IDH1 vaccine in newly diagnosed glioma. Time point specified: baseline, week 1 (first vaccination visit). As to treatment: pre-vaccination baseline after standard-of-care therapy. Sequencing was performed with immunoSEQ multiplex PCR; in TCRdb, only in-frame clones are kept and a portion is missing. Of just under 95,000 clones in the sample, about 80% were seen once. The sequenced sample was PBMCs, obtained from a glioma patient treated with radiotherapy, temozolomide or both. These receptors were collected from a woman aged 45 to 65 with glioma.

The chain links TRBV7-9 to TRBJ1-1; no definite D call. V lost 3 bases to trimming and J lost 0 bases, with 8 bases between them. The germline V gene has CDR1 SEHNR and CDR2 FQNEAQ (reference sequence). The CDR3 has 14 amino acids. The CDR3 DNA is TGTGCCAGCAGCTTCGCAGGTCTGAACACTGAAGCTTTCTTT. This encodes CASSFAGLNTEAFF.

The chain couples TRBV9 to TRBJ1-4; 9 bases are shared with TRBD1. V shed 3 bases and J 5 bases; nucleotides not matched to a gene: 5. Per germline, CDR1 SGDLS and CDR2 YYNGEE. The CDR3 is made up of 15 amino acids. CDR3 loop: CASSAAGTGNEKLFF. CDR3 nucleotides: TGTGCCAGCAGCGCCGCAGGGACAGGGAATGAAAAACTGTTTTTT.

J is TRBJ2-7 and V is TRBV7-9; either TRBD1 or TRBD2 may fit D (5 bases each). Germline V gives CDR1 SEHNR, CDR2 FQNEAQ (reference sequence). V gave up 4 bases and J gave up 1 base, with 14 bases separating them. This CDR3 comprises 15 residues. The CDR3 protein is CASSYDRDGSYEQYF. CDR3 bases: TGTGCCAGCAGCTACGACCGGGACGGATCCTACGAGCAGTACTTC.

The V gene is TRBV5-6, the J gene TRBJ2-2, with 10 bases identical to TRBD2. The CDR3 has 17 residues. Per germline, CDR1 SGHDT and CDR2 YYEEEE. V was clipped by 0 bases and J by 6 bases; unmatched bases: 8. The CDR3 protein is CASSLAGLAGAAGELFF. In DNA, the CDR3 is TGTGCCAGCAGCTTGGCCGGGCTAGCGGGGGCCGCCGGGGAGCTGTTTTTT.

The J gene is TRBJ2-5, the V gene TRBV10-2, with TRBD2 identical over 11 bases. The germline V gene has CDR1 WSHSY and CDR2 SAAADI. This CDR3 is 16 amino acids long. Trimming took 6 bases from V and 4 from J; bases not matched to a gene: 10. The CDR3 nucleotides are TGCGCCAGCAGGGGTCCTAGCGGGGGGCCGGGAGAGACCCAGTACTTC. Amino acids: CASRGPSGGPGETQYF.

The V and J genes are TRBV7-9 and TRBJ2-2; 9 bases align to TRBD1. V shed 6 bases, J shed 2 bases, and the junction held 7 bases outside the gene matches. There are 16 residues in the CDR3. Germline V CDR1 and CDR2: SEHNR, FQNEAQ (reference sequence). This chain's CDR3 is CASRDADRGNTGELFF. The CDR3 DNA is TGTGCCAGCAGAGATGCGGACAGGGGAAACACCGGGGAGCTGTTTTTT.

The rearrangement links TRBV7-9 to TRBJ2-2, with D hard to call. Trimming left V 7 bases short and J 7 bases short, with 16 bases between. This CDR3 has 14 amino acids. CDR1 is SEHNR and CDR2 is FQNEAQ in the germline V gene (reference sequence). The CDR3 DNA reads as TGTGCCAGCAACCTAGGCGAGAACCGCGGGGAGCTGTTTTTT. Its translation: CASNLGENRGELFF. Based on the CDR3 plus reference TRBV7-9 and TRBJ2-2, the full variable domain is DTGVSQNPRHKITKRGQNVTFRCDPISEHNRLYWYRQTLGQGPEFLTYFQNEAQLEKSRLLSDRFSAERPKGSFSTLEIQRTEQGDSAMYLCASNLGENRGELFFGEGSRLTVL.

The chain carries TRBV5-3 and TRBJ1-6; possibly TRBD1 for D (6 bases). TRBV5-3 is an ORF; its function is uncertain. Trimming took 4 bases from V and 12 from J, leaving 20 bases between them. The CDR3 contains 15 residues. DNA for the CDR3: TGTGCCAGAAGCCCAATACAGGGAGGATTGGGACCCCTCCACTTT. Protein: CARSPIQGGLGPLHF.

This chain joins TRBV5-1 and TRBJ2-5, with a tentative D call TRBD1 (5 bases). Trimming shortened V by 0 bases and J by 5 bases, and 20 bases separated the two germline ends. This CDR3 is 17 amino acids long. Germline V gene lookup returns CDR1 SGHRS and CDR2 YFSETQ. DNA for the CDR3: TGCGCCAGCAGCTTGGCTCAAACCCAGGGTCTTCGGGAGACCCAGTACTTC. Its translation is CASSLAQTQGLRETQYF.

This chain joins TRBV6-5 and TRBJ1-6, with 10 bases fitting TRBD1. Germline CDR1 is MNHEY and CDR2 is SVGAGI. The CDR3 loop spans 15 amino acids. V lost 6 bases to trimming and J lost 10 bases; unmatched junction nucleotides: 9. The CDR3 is CASRDRGQSLSPLHF. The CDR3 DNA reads TGTGCCAGCAGAGACAGGGGGCAGTCTTTATCACCCCTCCACTTT.

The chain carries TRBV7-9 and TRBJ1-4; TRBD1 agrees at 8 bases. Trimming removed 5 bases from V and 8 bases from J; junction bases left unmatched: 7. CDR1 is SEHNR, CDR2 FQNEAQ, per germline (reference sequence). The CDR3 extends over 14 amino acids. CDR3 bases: TGTGCCAGCAGCCTCGGACAGGGAGACGAAAAACTGTTTTTT. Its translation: CASSLGQGDEKLFF.

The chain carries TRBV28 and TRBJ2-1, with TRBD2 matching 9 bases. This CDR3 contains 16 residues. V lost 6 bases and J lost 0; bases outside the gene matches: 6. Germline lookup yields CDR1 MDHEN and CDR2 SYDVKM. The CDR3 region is CASSSLSGGSYNEQFF. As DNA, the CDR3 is TGTGCCAGCAGCTCCCTTAGCGGGGGCTCCTACAATGAGCAGTTCTTC.

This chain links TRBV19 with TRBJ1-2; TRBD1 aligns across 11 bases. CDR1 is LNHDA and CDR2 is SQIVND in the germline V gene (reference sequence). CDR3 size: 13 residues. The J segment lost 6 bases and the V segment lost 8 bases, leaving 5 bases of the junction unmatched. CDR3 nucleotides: TGTGCCAGTGTGGACAGGGGGCGTGATGGCTACACCTTC. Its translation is CASVDRGRDGYTF. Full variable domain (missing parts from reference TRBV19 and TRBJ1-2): DGGITQSPKYLFRKEGQNVTLSCEQNLNHDAMYWYRQDPGQGLRLIYYSQIVNDFQKGDIAEGYSVSREKKESFPLTVTSAQKNPTAFYLCASVDRGRDGYTFGSGTRLTVV.

Here the CDR3 reads CASSATFSDSGYTF. In DNA form, the CDR3 reads TGTGCCAGCAGTGCGACATTCTCCGACAGTGGCTACACCTTC. This rearrangement joins TRBV6-1 to TRBJ1-2, with D possibly TRBD1 on 5 matching bases. The CDR3 totals 14 residues. Germline lookup yields CDR1 MNHNS and CDR2 SASEGT. The germline V and J ends were trimmed by 4 bases and 7 bases, with 16 bases remaining between them.

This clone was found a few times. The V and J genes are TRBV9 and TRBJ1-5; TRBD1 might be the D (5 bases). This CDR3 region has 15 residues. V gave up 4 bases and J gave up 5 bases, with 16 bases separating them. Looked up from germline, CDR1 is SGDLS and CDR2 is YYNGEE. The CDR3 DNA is TGTGCCAGCAGCCTCAGCTCAGGGATACATCAGCCCCAGCATTTT. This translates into CASSLSSGIHQPQHF.

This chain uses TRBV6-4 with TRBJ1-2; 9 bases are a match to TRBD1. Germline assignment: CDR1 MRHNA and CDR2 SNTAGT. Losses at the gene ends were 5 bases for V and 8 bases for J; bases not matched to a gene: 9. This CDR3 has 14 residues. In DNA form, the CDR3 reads TGTGCCAGCAGTCCCGGGGGGACAGGGTACGGCTACACCTTC. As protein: CASSPGGTGYGYTF.

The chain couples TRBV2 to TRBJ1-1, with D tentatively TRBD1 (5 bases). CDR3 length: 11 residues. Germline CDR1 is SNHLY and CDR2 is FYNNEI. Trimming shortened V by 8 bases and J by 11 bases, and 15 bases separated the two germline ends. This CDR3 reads CASRQGPTAFF. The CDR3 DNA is TGTGCCAGCCGCCAGGGACCTACGGCTTTCTTT.